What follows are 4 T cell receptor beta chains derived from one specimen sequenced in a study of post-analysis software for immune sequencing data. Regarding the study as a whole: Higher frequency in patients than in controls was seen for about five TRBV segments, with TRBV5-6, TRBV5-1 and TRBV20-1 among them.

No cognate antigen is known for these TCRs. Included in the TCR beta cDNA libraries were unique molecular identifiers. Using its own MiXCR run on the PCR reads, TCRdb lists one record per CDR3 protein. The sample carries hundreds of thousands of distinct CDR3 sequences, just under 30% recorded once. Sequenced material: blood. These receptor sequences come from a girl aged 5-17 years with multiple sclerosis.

The CDR3 DNA follows: TGTGCCAGCAGTCGACAGGGGGACAACACTGAAGCTTTCTTT. Translating it yields CASSRQGDNTEAFF. The rearrangement links TRBV12-3 or TRBV12-4 to TRBJ1-1; TRBD1 matches at 9 bases. This CDR3 spans 14 amino acids. V shed 5 bases, J shed 2 bases, and the junction held 3 bases outside the gene matches.

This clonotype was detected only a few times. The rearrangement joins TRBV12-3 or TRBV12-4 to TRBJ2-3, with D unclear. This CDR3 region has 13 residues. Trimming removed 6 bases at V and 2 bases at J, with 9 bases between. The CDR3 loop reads CASSPGITDTQYF. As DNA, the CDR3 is TGTGCCAGCAGCCCTGGGATCACAGATACGCAGTATTTT.

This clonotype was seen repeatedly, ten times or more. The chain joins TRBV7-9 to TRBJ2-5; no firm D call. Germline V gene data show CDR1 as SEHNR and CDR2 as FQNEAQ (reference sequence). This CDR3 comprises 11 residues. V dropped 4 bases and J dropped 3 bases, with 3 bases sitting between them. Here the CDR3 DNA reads TGTGCCAGCAGCTCTAAAGAGACCCAGTACTTC. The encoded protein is CASSSKETQYF. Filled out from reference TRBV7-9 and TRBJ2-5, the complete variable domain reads DTGVSQNPRHKITKRGQNVTFRCDPISEHNRLYWYRQTLGQGPEFLTYFQNEAQLEKSRLLSDRFSAERPKGSFSTLEIQRTEQGDSAMYLCASSSKETQYFGPGTRLLVL.

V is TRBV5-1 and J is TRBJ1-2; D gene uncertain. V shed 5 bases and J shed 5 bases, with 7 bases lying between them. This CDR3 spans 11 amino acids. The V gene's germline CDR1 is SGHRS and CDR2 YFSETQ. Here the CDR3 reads CASSKGYGYTF. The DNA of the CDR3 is TGCGCCAGCAGTAAAGGGTATGGCTACACCTTC.